A single sample is the source of the 25 T cell receptor beta chains below, sequenced in a study of human CD8 memory T cell subsets (dated by TCRdb to the early 2020s). Instrument used: NextSeq 550. A Human TCR Profiling Kit was used to prepare UMI-labeled 5' RACE TCRbeta libraries. Reprocessed by TCRdb, the reads give a single entry per CDR3 protein sequence, without DNA. The table for this sample lists under 6,000 distinct CDR3 sequences. The ten top clones hold 25% to 30% of the sample. Sequenced sample: CD8+ effector memory T cells (TEM) sorted from PBMCs. What this sample's cell subset or site label stands for: effector memory CD8 T cells, CCR7- CD45RO+ CD95+. These receptors all come from a human donor in good health.

This chain connects TRBV27 to TRBJ2-1; TCRdb reports TRBD1, a call that lacks DNA to check it against. The CDR3 spans 16 residues. From germline, CDR1 is MNHEY and CDR2 SMNVEV (reference sequence). CDR3 residues: CASSRGTEGARNEQFF.

The gene calls are TRBV6-2 or TRBV6-3 and TRBJ2-7; the D gene TCRdb calls, TRBD2, cannot be checked with no DNA. This CDR3 contains 18 residues. Germline V lookup: CDR1 MNHEY, CDR2 SVGEGT. CDR3 sequence: CASTSPTSGVETFQEQYF.

The chain combines TRBV19 with TRBJ2-2; TCRdb selects TRBD2, and the lack of DNA leaves this call unchecked. In germline, CDR1 is LNHDA, CDR2 SQIVND (reference sequence). CDR3 length equals 17 residues. The CDR3: CASSIIPASGGPGELFF.

The gene calls are TRBV27 and TRBJ2-1; absent DNA, TCRdb's TRBD2 call cannot be checked. The CDR3 runs to 16 residues. CDR1 MNHEY and CDR2 SMNVEV come from the germline V gene (reference sequence). The chain's CDR3 is CASSPSLAGGSNEQFF.

The chain is built from TRBV11-1 and TRBJ2-1. The germline V gene encodes CDR1 SGHAT and CDR2 FQDESV (reference sequence). There are 16 residues in the CDR3. The CDR3 reads CASSLAGSSLSNEQFF.

V and J are TRBV12-3 or TRBV12-4 and TRBJ2-1; there is no DNA to check the TCRdb D call of TRBD1. This CDR3 has 17 residues. This CDR3 is CASSRGPLGGSYNEQFF.

The V and J genes are TRBV6-6 and TRBJ2-3; the TRBD1 assignment by TCRdb is unverifiable without DNA. The CDR3 covers 18 residues. CDR1 MNHNY and CDR2 SVGAGI come from the germline V gene (reference sequence). CDR3 protein: CASSYWTQPSTSTDTQYF.

V is TRBV15 and J is TRBJ1-5. The CDR3 consists of 12 residues. The V gene's germline CDR1 is LNHNV and CDR2 YYDKDF (reference sequence). This CDR3 reads CATSSPYQPQHF.

This chain joins TRBV7-8 and TRBJ1-1; TCRdb designates TRBD1, a call that cannot be tested without DNA. The CDR3 loop spans 15 amino acids. CDR1 is SGHVS, CDR2 FQNEAQ, per germline. The CDR3 protein is CASSSDGEFNTEAFF.

According to its frequency, this clonotype is medium-sized (0.01 to 0.1%). The genes are TRBV27 and TRBJ2-1. Germline lookup yields CDR1 MNHEY and CDR2 SMNVEV (reference sequence). This CDR3 contains 13 residues. The CDR3 spells CASSLGWNNEQFF.

This chain connects TRBV19 to TRBJ1-2; TCRdb outputs TRBD1, but without DNA this stays unchecked. The CDR3 totals 16 residues. From germline, CDR1 is LNHDA and CDR2 SQIVND (reference sequence). CDR3 sequence reads: CASSTGGASYINGYTF.

The chain has TRBV27 and TRBJ2-7; TCRdb selects TRBD2, and the lack of DNA leaves this call unchecked. Germline-derived CDR1 and CDR2 are MNHEY and SMNVEV (reference sequence). This CDR3 is 14 amino acids long. The chain's CDR3 is CASRPNLGLDEQYF.

This CDR3 is CASSLAFPYNEQFF. The rearrangement uses TRBV7-9 and TRBJ2-1. Germline V gene sequence: CDR1 SEHNR, CDR2 FQNEAQ (reference sequence). The CDR3 runs 14 residues.

The rearrangement links TRBV5-4 to TRBJ1-1; with no DNA, the TCRdb D assignment of TRBD1 cannot be verified. This CDR3 spans 13 amino acids. CDR1 is SGHNT and CDR2 is YYREEE in the germline V gene (reference sequence). CDR3 amino acids: CASSAGTGVKAFF.

V gene TRBV5-1 combines with J gene TRBJ2-3; there is no DNA to check the TCRdb D call of TRBD2. This CDR3 comprises 17 residues. Germline V CDR1 and CDR2: SGHRS, YFSETQ. The chain's CDR3 is CASSLPTSGGPTDTQYF.

Judged by frequency, this clonotype is medium-sized (0.01 to 0.1%). The V and J genes are TRBV4-1 and TRBJ2-3; TCRdb's D gene call, TRBD2, goes unchecked for lack of DNA. This CDR3 is built from 16 residues. From germline, CDR1 is MGHRA and CDR2 YSYEKL. The CDR3: CASHEAAGIRSATQYF.

The chain couples TRBV5-5 to TRBJ1-1. CDR1 is SGHKS and CDR2 is YYEKEE in the germline V gene (reference sequence). This CDR3 is built from 13 residues. The CDR3 spells CASSVTLNTEAFF.

The chain uses TRBV14 and TRBJ1-5; TCRdb indicates TRBD1, and absent DNA this call remains unverified. CDR3 length equals 19 residues. CDR1 is SGHDN, CDR2 FVKESK, per germline. The CDR3 protein is CASSQARGQLQYSNQPQHF.

The rearrangement uses TRBV28 and TRBJ2-7; the TCRdb call, TRBD1, lacks DNA for checking. The germline gives CDR1 MDHEN, CDR2 SYDVKM. The CDR3 sequence is 15 residues long. CDR3 loop: CASSPGTGSPYEQYF.

This clonotype counts as medium-sized (0.01 to 0.1%) by frequency. The chain carries TRBV15 and TRBJ1-1; TCRdb names TRBD1, which stays unverified in the absence of DNA. Germline CDR1 LNHNV, CDR2 YYDKDF (reference sequence). This CDR3 is 17 amino acids long. CDR3 residues: CATSRDDLGRGGTEAFF.

According to its frequency, this clonotype is medium-sized (0.01 to 0.1%). The gene calls are TRBV3-1 and TRBJ2-2. There are 15 residues in the CDR3. CDR1 LGHDT and CDR2 YNNKEL come from the germline V gene (reference sequence). The CDR3 sequence is CASSQGGENTGELFF.

Frequency places this clonotype as medium-sized. V and J are TRBV29-1 and TRBJ1-1; the D call of TRBD1 rests on TCRdb alone, since no DNA is present to check it. CDR3 length: 15 amino acids. Per germline, CDR1 SQVTM and CDR2 ANQGSEA. Here the CDR3 reads CSAHGTGGVHTEAFF.

The rearrangement uses TRBV2 and TRBJ2-4. Germline CDR1 and CDR2: SNHLY and FYNNEI. This CDR3 comprises 16 residues. The CDR3 reads CASSDSWQLAKNIQYF.

The V and J genes are TRBV10-3 and TRBJ1-1; TCRdb's assignment of TRBD1 cannot be checked, as there is no DNA. The CDR3 sequence is 14 residues long. From germline, CDR1 is ENHRY and CDR2 SYGVKD. CDR3 residues: CAISETGGNTEAFF.

CDR3 residues: CASSPGVGSGSYNEQFF. This chain links TRBV13 with TRBJ2-1; absent DNA, TCRdb's TRBD1 call cannot be checked. Germline V gives CDR1 PRHDT, CDR2 FYEKMQ (reference sequence). The CDR3 extends over 17 amino acids. The full variable domain, with the rest looked up from reference TRBV13 and TRBJ2-1, is AAGVIQSPRHLIKEKRETATLKCYPIPRHDTVYWYQQGPGQDPQFLISFYEKMQSDKGSIPDRFSAQQFSDYHSELNMSSLELGDSALYFCASSPGVGSGSYNEQFFGPGTRLTVL.